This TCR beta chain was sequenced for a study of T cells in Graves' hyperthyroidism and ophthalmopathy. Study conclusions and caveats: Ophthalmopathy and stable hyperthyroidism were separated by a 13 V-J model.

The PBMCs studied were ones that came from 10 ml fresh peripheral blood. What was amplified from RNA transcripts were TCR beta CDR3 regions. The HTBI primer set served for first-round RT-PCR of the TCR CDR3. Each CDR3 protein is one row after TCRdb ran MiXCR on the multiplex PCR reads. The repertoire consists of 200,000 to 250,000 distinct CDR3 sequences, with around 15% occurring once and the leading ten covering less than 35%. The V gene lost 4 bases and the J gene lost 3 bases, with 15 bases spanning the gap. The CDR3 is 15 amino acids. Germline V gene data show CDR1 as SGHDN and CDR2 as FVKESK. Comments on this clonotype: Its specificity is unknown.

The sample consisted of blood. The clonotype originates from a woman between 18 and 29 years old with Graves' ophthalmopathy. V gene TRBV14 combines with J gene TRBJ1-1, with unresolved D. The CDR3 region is CASSPPKLVDTEAFF. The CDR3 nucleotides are TGTGCCAGCAGCCCTCCGAAGCTCGTGGACACTGAAGCTTTCTTT.